The next 32 T cell receptor beta chains were all read from a single sample in a study of T cell responses to AZD1222 COVID-19 vaccine. Assay: immunoSEQ multiplex PCR; the TCRdb copy retains only in-frame clones and omits some. The repertoire holds 140,000 to 150,000 clones, with approximately 94% as singletons. This sample comprised peripheral blood, obtained on day 0 of AZD1222 vaccination. Source of these receptors: an adult in good health.

The CDR3 DNA follows: TGTGCCAGCAGCCCGAAATTTACGAACACCGGGGAGCTGTTTTTT. Translated: CASSPKFTNTGELFF. The chain combines TRBV11-3 with TRBJ2-2; D not resolved. Trimming took off 5 bases at V and 0 bases at J, with 10 bases between the two ends. The length of the CDR3 is 15 residues. Germline assignment: CDR1 SGHNT and CDR2 YENEEA.

The gene calls are TRBV11-3 and TRBJ1-1; no clear D gene. Germline V gene data show CDR1 as SGHNT and CDR2 as YENEEA. Trimming removed 5 bases from V and 1 base from J, with 14 bases in between. CDR3 length: 15 amino acids. The CDR3 coding sequence is TGTGCCAGCAGCCCCCCCGGTTGGGGGAACACTGAAGCTTTCTTT. It encodes CASSPPGWGNTEAFF. Filled out from reference TRBV11-3 and TRBJ1-1, the complete variable domain reads EAGVVQSPRYKIIEKKQPVAFWCNPISGHNTLYWYLQNLGQGPELLIRYENEEAVDDSQLPKDRFSAERLKGVDSTLKIQPAELGDSAVYLCASSPPGWGNTEAFFGQGTRLTVV.

This clone was found a few times. The chain employs TRBV15 and TRBJ1-5; no clear D gene. Deletions cut 0 bases from V and 4 bases from J, with 4 bases between. Germline assignment: CDR1 LNHNV and CDR2 YYDKDF (reference sequence). The CDR3 spans 13 residues. The CDR3 nucleotides read TGTGCCACCAGCAGAGATCATAATCAGCCCCAGCATTTT. It specifies CATSRDHNQPQHF.

The chain is built from TRBV5-6 and TRBJ1-2; D gene uncertain. Germline loops: CDR1 SGHDT, CDR2 YYEEEE. Trimming left V 4 bases short and J 7 bases short, with 17 bases between. This CDR3 region has 14 residues. The CDR3 is CASSPGGRISGYTF. CDR3 coding DNA: TGTGCCAGCAGCCCCGGAGGTCGGATCAGTGGCTACACCTTC.

This chain links TRBV30 with TRBJ1-1, with TRBD1 identical over 7 bases. This CDR3 is built from 15 residues. The junction had 7 bases not matched to a gene; V was cut back by 1 base and J by 2 bases. Germline CDR1 GTSNPN, CDR2 SVGIG (reference sequence). The CDR3 coding sequence is TGTGCCTGGAGTGGCGACTCAGGGGGAAACACTGAAGCTTTCTTT. Its translation is CAWSGDSGGNTEAFF. The whole variable domain, remainder taken from reference TRBV30 and TRBJ1-1, is SQTIHQWPATLVQPVGSPLSLECTVEGTSNPNLYWYRQAAGRGLQLLFYSVGIGQISSEVPQNLSASRPQDRQFILSSKKLLLSDSGFYLCAWSGDSGGNTEAFFGQGTRLTVV.

This clone was detected once. The chain joins TRBV9 to TRBJ2-2, with D perhaps matching TRBD1 (5 bases). Germline V gene lookup returns CDR1 SGDLS and CDR2 YYNGEE. V lost 0 bases and J 4 bases, leaving 10 bases between the germline ends. The CDR3 runs 15 residues. The CDR3 reads CASSVVSRGTGELFF. The CDR3 DNA reads TGTGCCAGCAGCGTAGTCTCAAGGGGCACCGGGGAGCTGTTTTTT.

The chain uses TRBV5-1 and TRBJ1-2, with 10 bases that match TRBD1. CDR1 and CDR2 from the germline V gene are SGHRS and YFSETQ. The CDR3 runs 15 residues. With 4 bases clipped from V and 12 bases from J, the junction kept 15 bases outside the gene matches. In DNA, the CDR3 is TGCGCCAGCAGCGTCGGGACAGGGGTAATCGTTGAGAACACCTTC. Translating gives CASSVGTGVIVENTF.

The J gene is TRBJ1-1, the V gene TRBV19; no clear D. V lost 6 bases and J lost 4, with 15 bases in between. Germline V gives CDR1 LNHDA, CDR2 SQIVND (reference sequence). The CDR3 is made up of 14 amino acids. The CDR3 sequence: CASRVIVGSTEAFF. CDR3 DNA sequence: TGTGCCAGTAGGGTAATTGTAGGGAGCACTGAAGCTTTCTTT. The full variable domain, in which reference TRBV19 and TRBJ1-1 provide the parts outside the CDR3, is DGGITQSPKYLFRKEGQNVTLSCEQNLNHDAMYWYRQDPGQGLRLIYYSQIVNDFQKGDIAEGYSVSREKKESFPLTVTSAQKNPTAFYLCASRVIVGSTEAFFGQGTRLTVV.

The J gene is TRBJ1-5, the V gene TRBV6-6, with TRBD1 identical over 7 bases. The CDR3 is made up of 15 amino acids. V lost 0 bases to trimming and J lost 2 bases; unmatched junction nucleotides: 1. Germline lookup yields CDR1 MNHNY and CDR2 SVGAGI (reference sequence). This CDR3 reads CASSYSDRGNQPQHF. CDR3 sequence (DNA): TGTGCCAGCAGTTACTCCGACAGGGGCAATCAGCCCCAGCATTTT.

This chain links TRBV4-1 with TRBJ2-5; 13 nucleotides agree with TRBD2. V gave up 4 bases and J gave up 4 bases; unmatched junction bases: 3. The CDR3 runs to 15 residues. CDR1 and CDR2 (germline): MGHRA, YSYEKL. The CDR3 is CASSRRLAGGETQYF. The CDR3 coding sequence is TGCGCCAGCAGCCGACGACTAGCGGGGGGAGAGACCCAGTACTTC.

In nucleotides, the CDR3 is TGCGCCAGCAGCTTTTTTGTGGACACCGGGGAGCTGTTTTTT. Its protein is CASSFFVDTGELFF. This chain connects TRBV5-1 to TRBJ2-2; D remains ambiguous. Germline V gene sequence: CDR1 SGHRS, CDR2 YFSETQ. This CDR3 spans 14 amino acids. V was shortened by 2 bases and J by 3 bases, with 8 bases between the two germline ends.

The J gene is TRBJ2-7, the V gene TRBV6-5; D ambiguous. CDR3 length: 14 residues. The germline CDR1 and CDR2 sequences are MNHEY and SVGAGI. Between the trimmed V and J ends, which lost 2 bases and 2 bases, there was a span of 10 bases. The CDR3 region has the DNA TGTGCCAGCAGTTACGGTACGGGTACCTACGAGCAGTACTTC. Protein product: CASSYGTGTYEQYF.

The chain links TRBV6-5 to TRBJ2-5, with TRBD1 identical over 10 bases. J lost 7 bases, V lost 6 bases, and 8 bases had no gene match. Germline V CDR1 and CDR2: MNHEY, SVGAGI. This CDR3 has 14 amino acids. For the CDR3, the DNA is TGTGCCAGCAGGGCGGGACAGGGGTTTGGGACCCAGTACTTC. Its translation: CASRAGQGFGTQYF.

The rearrangement links TRBV14 to TRBJ1-6; 8 bases match TRBD1. The CDR3 is made up of 18 amino acids. With 6 bases clipped from V and 0 bases from J, the junction kept 10 bases outside the gene matches. CDR1 is SGHDN, CDR2 FVKESK, per germline. The CDR3 is CASRLGQAHSSYNSPLHF. CDR3 nucleotides: TGTGCCAGCAGACTGGGACAGGCCCACAGCTCCTATAATTCACCCCTCCACTTT.

The chain links TRBV24-1 to TRBJ2-3, with 8 bases fitting TRBD1. This CDR3 spans 16 amino acids. CDR1 and CDR2 (germline): KGHDR, SFDVKD. Trimming took 3 bases from V and 2 from J; bases not matched to a gene: 6. The CDR3 loop is CATSDPDRGYTDTQYF. In DNA form, the CDR3 reads TGTGCCACCAGTGATCCTGACAGGGGCTACACAGATACGCAGTATTTT.

The rearrangement links TRBV13 to TRBJ1-6, with D perhaps matching TRBD1 (5 bases). CDR1 and CDR2 (germline): PRHDT, FYEKMQ (reference sequence). CDR3 size: 18 residues. V was cut by 5 bases and J by 0 bases, with 17 bases left in between. CDR3 in DNA: TGTGCCAGCAGCCCGGGACGCCGAAAGAGCTCCTATAATTCACCCCTCCACTTT. Amino acid sequence: CASSPGRRKSSYNSPLHF. Full variable domain (remainder filled in from reference TRBV13 and TRBJ1-6): AAGVIQSPRHLIKEKRETATLKCYPIPRHDTVYWYQQGPGQDPQFLISFYEKMQSDKGSIPDRFSAQQFSDYHSELNMSSLELGDSALYFCASSPGRRKSSYNSPLHFGNGTRLTVT.

V and J are TRBV2 and TRBJ1-2; D unclear. CDR3 size: 15 residues. Per germline, CDR1 SNHLY and CDR2 FYNNEI. The V gene lost 8 bases and the J gene lost 8 bases, with 24 bases spanning the gap. The CDR3 loop reads CASGVVGRYRKGYTF. In DNA form, the CDR3 reads TGTGCCAGCGGGGTGGTGGGCCGGTATCGGAAAGGCTACACCTTC.

The V and J genes are TRBV7-9 and TRBJ1-1; D gene ambiguous. The CDR3 extends over 14 amino acids. V gave up 1 base and J gave up 0 bases, with 6 bases separating them. CDR1 and CDR2 (germline): SEHNR, FQNEAQ (reference sequence). CDR3 sequence: CASSLEGMNTEAFF. The DNA for the CDR3 is TGTGCCAGCAGCTTAGAAGGGATGAACACTGAAGCTTTCTTT.

J is TRBJ2-2 and V is TRBV7-2; 8 bases are a match to TRBD2. CDR3 size: 15 residues. Per germline, CDR1 SGHTA and CDR2 FQGNSA. After removal of 1 base from V and 6 bases from J, the junction contained 4 bases not matched to a gene. The CDR3 bases are TGTGCCAGCAGCTTAGGCGGGGGGCGGGCCGGGGAGCTGTTTTTT. As protein: CASSLGGGRAGELFF.

The chain employs TRBV28 and TRBJ1-5; TRBD1 matches at 7 bases. After removal of 1 base from V and 7 bases from J, the junction contained 7 bases not matched to a gene. This CDR3 spans 15 amino acids. The germline CDR1 and CDR2 sequences are MDHEN and SYDVKM. The CDR3 is CASSLSDREGQPQHF. The CDR3 DNA sequence: TGTGCCAGCAGTTTATCAGACAGGGAGGGCCAGCCCCAGCATTTT.

The chain uses TRBV2 and TRBJ2-7, with D possibly being TRBD2 (6 bases). Trimming left V 8 bases short and J 2 bases short, with 16 bases between. The CDR3 consists of 14 residues. Germline V gene data show CDR1 as SNHLY and CDR2 as FYNNEI. CDR3 DNA: TGTGCCAGCGCCGCGGGGAAACTCGCCTACGAGCAGTACTTC. It encodes CASAAGKLAYEQYF.

CDR3 DNA: TGTGCCAGCAGCTTGTCCCCCGCCTCAGACAATGAGCAGTTCTTC. Translating gives CASSLSPASDNEQFF. The V and J genes are TRBV5-8 and TRBJ2-1; D gene unclear. The CDR3 loop spans 15 amino acids. Germline V gene lookup returns CDR1 SGHTS and CDR2 YDEGEE. V lost 1 base to trimming and J lost 5 bases, with 13 bases between them.

This chain connects TRBV2 to TRBJ1-3, with D unclear. Germline CDR1 and CDR2: SNHLY and FYNNEI. The CDR3 extends over 13 amino acids. The V end was cut by 8 bases, the J end by 2 bases, with 10 bases between. The CDR3 region is CASFGVTGNTIYF. CDR3 DNA sequence: TGTGCCAGCTTCGGTGTAACTGGAAACACCATATATTTT.

V and J are TRBV5-6 and TRBJ1-2; D remains ambiguous. V lost 2 bases and J lost 4, with 3 bases in between. The germline gives CDR1 SGHDT, CDR2 YYEEEE. The length of the CDR3 is 11 residues. The CDR3 protein is CASSFSYGYTF. DNA of the CDR3: TGTGCCAGCAGCTTCAGCTATGGCTACACCTTC.

The chain is built from TRBV6-5 and TRBJ2-7, with D perhaps TRBD1 (5 bases). CDR3 length: 15 residues. Trimming took off 7 bases at V and 9 bases at J, with 25 bases between the two ends. Germline V gene sequence: CDR1 MNHEY, CDR2 SVGAGI. The CDR3 coding sequence is TGTGCCAGCACAGAGATAGTTTTAGGGGTAACGCGGCAGTACTTC. It codes for CASTEIVLGVTRQYF.

The J gene is TRBJ2-2, the V gene TRBV7-6; TRBD2 matches 12 bases. The CDR3 length is 20 residues. V trimming: 5 bases; J trimming: 0 bases; junction bases outside the gene matches: 13. Germline loops: CDR1 SGHVS, CDR2 FNYEAQ. As DNA, the CDR3 is TGTGCCAGCAGCCAACGCCCCTCTAGCGGGGGGGAGCCGAACACCGGGGAGCTGTTTTTT. Protein: CASSQRPSSGGEPNTGELFF.

The CDR3 DNA follows: TGTGCCATCAGAAGCGACAGGTCAGCCTACAATGAGCAGTTCTTC. Its translation is CAIRSDRSAYNEQFF. The rearrangement joins TRBV10-3 to TRBJ2-1; TRBD1 might be the D (6 bases). The CDR3 contains 15 residues. From germline, CDR1 is ENHRY and CDR2 SYGVKD. Trimming stripped 6 bases from V and 2 bases from J, with 14 bases between.

The V call is TRBV19, the J call TRBJ2-1; D ambiguous. The germline CDR1 and CDR2 sequences are LNHDA and SQIVND (reference sequence). The CDR3 extends over 16 amino acids. Trimming took 3 bases from V and 0 from J, leaving 12 bases between them. The CDR3 DNA reads as TGTGCCAGTAGTATCGTCCCGGACCCCTCCTACAATGAGCAGTTCTTC. It encodes CASSIVPDPSYNEQFF.

This clone has only a few counts. V and J are TRBV9 and TRBJ1-2; D is ambiguous. Trimming removed 0 bases at V and 8 bases at J, with 17 bases between. CDR1 is SGDLS and CDR2 is YYNGEE in the germline V gene. CDR3 length: 15 amino acids. The CDR3 DNA sequence: TGTGCCAGCAGCGTAGGCGGCGCGGGTGCCTACGGCTACACCTTC. Its protein product is CASSVGGAGAYGYTF.

This clone has only one observation. The chain couples TRBV7-2 to TRBJ2-5, with 7 bases that match TRBD2. Trimming cost V 0 bases and J 4 bases; bases outside gene matches: 5. Germline-derived CDR1 and CDR2 are SGHTA and FQGNSA. The CDR3 covers 15 residues. The chain's CDR3 is CASSLASWGGETQYF. The CDR3 nucleotides are TGTGCCAGCAGCTTAGCGTCTTGGGGGGGAGAGACCCAGTACTTC.

The chain couples TRBV18 to TRBJ2-1; D is perhaps TRBD1 (5 bases). CDR1 and CDR2 from the germline V gene are KGHSH and LQKENI. Deletions cut 8 bases from V and 6 bases from J, with 20 bases between. The length of the CDR3 is 15 residues. For the CDR3, the DNA is TGTGCCAGCCGACCAGGGTCAGGGTCGGGCAATGAGCAGTTCTTC. Its translation: CASRPGSGSGNEQFF.

The chain carries TRBV6-5 and TRBJ1-4; TRBD1 might be the D (5 bases). The CDR3 is made up of 14 amino acids. Germline values: CDR1 MNHEY, CDR2 SVGAGI. Between the trimmed V and J ends, which lost 4 bases and 4 bases, there was a span of 10 bases. CDR3 sequence: CASSFDSYNEKLFF. DNA for the CDR3: TGTGCCAGCAGTTTTGACAGTTATAATGAAAAACTGTTTTTT.